The T cell receptor (beta chain) under discussion was sequenced for a study of vaccination and CD4 T cells after COVID-19. Overall study: Sampling that followed vaccination took place a median approximately 72 days after dose two, within a range of 14 to 241. Spike peptides, overlapping and drawn from SARS-CoV-2, HCoV-NL63, HCoV-OC43 and HCoV-229E, were used to stimulate cells.

The sample's treatment: roughly ten-day PBMC culture with coronavirus spike peptide pools or control peptides (ViraFEST assay). This clonotype was observed a handful of times. The target antigen is unknown. Cultured CD4+ T cells had their DNA profiled by the Oncomine TCR Beta short-read assay. From cultured CD4+ T cells, genomic DNA was extracted. TCRdb fed the PCR reads into MiXCR, producing one record per CDR3 protein. Of 9,000 to 10,000 distinct CDR3 sequences in the sample, approximately 66% were seen once. Sequencing was performed on CD4+ T cells from blood, cultured in vitro. The TCR sequence derives from a human donor who had recovered from COVID-19.

CDR3 region: CASSLSAGIYGYTF. CDR3 coding DNA: TGCGCCAGCAGCTTGTCGGCAGGGATATATGGCTACACCTTC. The gene calls are TRBV5-1 and TRBJ1-2; D might be TRBD1 (5 bases). The V end was cut by 1 base, the J end by 5 bases, with 12 bases between. CDR1 is SGHRS and CDR2 is YFSETQ in the germline V gene. The length of the CDR3 is 14 residues.